This TCR beta chain was found in a study of T cell responses to AZD1222 COVID-19 vaccine. Study outcomes and limitations: Repertoire sampling occurred only after the peak T cell response.

V was shortened by 7 bases and J by 5 bases, with 8 bases between the two germline ends. CDR3 size: 12 residues. The assay was immunoSEQ multiplex PCR, and TCRdb's table has in-frame clones only and misses some. Among about 140,000 clones listed, about 92% were seen once. As concerns this clone: Antigen specificity is unknown.

The receptor was derived from an adult who received the AZD1222 COVID-19 vaccine. The rearrangement uses TRBV12-3 or TRBV12-4 and TRBJ1-4; D not certain. Sequenced material: peripheral blood, taken 28 days after the second AZD1222 dose. For the CDR3, the DNA is TGTGCCAGCAATCTCCCCAATGAAAAACTGTTTTTT. It yields the protein CASNLPNEKLFF.